This T cell receptor beta chain stems from a study of T cells after yellow fever vaccination. This CDR3 has 16 amino acids. The germline CDR1 and CDR2 sequences are MNHEY and SVGEGT. Trimming took 5 bases from V and 6 from J, leaving 20 bases between them. TCRdb re-called the 5' RACE reads through MiXCR, storing one row per CDR3 protein. The sample includes 500,000 to 650,000 distinct CDR3 sequences, approximately 13% of them seen just once. This clonotype has more than one count but fewer than ten. The sample was PBMCs, taken on the day of the yellow fever booster vaccination. J is TRBJ2-1 and V is TRBV6-2 or TRBV6-3; D unresolved. This clonotype was obtained from a man aged 25 to 40 who received the YFV17D yellow fever vaccine. CDR3 sequence (DNA): TGTGCCAGCAGTCCTCTTGCCCTGTTGGGTGTCAATGAGCAGTTCTTC. Protein sequence: CASSPLALLGVNEQFF.